This T cell receptor (beta chain) emerged from a study of blood T cell repertoires in COVID-19. Study overall: The samples span acute and convalescent COVID-19 from the United States, Italy and Spain. Sample material is recorded as cDNA or gDNA derived from T cells, B-cell-depleted T cells, or PBMCs.

Per the original data handling: Estimation of nucleated cell counts was performed using reference gene primer amplification. Profiling relied on immunoSEQ multiplex PCR, and the TCRdb table lists in-frame clones only, not all of them. That table is the source of V, J and clone size, and D and trimming were worked out from the DNA. The table records 30,000 to 40,000 clones, 85% to 95% of them present only once. This CDR3 spans 15 amino acids. The ends were cut back, 5 bases at V and 5 bases at J, with 18 bases in the middle. In germline, CDR1 is SGHAT, CDR2 FQNNGV. The clonotype originates from a male donor with active COVID-19. The gene calls are TRBV11-2 and TRBJ2-5, with D possibly matching TRBD2 (7 bases). Sequencing used peripheral blood. The CDR3 bases are TGTGCCAGCAGCACCGTTGGGGGGGGGCTGGAGACCCAGTACTTC. It yields the protein CASSTVGGGLETQYF.